This T cell receptor beta chain appears in the sequencing data of a study of shared clonotypes between healthy human individuals. To note about this clone: Its antigen is as yet unknown.

Study results and limitations: Among the subsets, naive ones generally showed larger estimated richness than memory ones.

Positive CCR7 selection of CD45RO-negative cells yielded the naive CD8 cells, and terminally differentiated effector memory CD45RA+ cells were excluded. The CDR3 has 15 amino acids. V dropped 0 bases and J dropped 4 bases, with 13 bases sitting between them. Germline CDR1 SGHAT, CDR2 FQNNGV. Generated by immunoSEQ multiplex PCR, the TCRdb table keeps only in-frame clones and is missing some. The table has hundreds of thousands of clones, roughly 95% seen once. The sequencing sample was made of naive CD8+ T cells sorted from blood. The receptor's source is a woman aged 25 to 45 in good health. The rearrangement uses TRBV11-2 and TRBJ2-7; the D gene is possibly TRBD1 (5 bases). The CDR3 coding sequence is TGTGCCAGCAGCTTAGAAGTGGGGCCTTCATACGAGCAGTACTTC. It yields the protein CASSLEVGPSYEQYF.